The rows below give T cell receptor beta chains drawn from one sample of a study of radiation and T cells in renal cell carcinoma. This table comes from immunoSEQ multiplex PCR, and its TCRdb copy is limited to in-frame clones, with some not included. The repertoire includes 150,000 or so clones, less than 90% of them detected once, and roughly 4.1% sits in the top ten. The material was blood, obtained from a patient whose treatment included radiotherapy and nephrectomy. The receptor source for this set is a woman between 70 and 85 years old with renal cell carcinoma. CDR3s include the opening cysteine and the closing phenylalanine or tryptophan.

v_gene: TRBV5-6
j_gene: TRBJ1-4
CDR3aa: CASSPEGATNEKLFF

v_gene: TRBV7-6
j_gene: TRBJ1-4
CDR3aa: CASSPGTGIYEKLFF

v_gene: TRBV9
j_gene: TRBJ2-7
CDR3aa: CASSLTGSHEQYF

v_gene: TRBV5-1
j_gene: TRBJ2-5
CDR3aa: CASSLSPAVGEETQYF

v_gene: TRBV4-3
j_gene: TRBJ1-2
CDR3aa: CASSQQTGTRERYGYTF

v_gene: TRBV7-8
j_gene: TRBJ1-4
CDR3aa: CASSAGTRGEKLFF

v_gene: TRBV4-2
j_gene: TRBJ1-1
CDR3aa: CASSRDRGYTEAFF

v_gene: TRBV2
j_gene: TRBJ2-3
CDR3aa: CASSKDRGADTQYF

v_gene: TRBV12-2
j_gene: TRBJ1-5
CDR3aa: CASRGLLQGTSNQPQHF

v_gene: TRBV30
j_gene: TRBJ2-6
CDR3aa: CAWGQGAGANVLTF

v_gene: TRBV30
j_gene: TRBJ1-2
CDR3aa: CAWSEVNGGYTF

v_gene: TRBV28
j_gene: TRBJ2-1
CDR3aa: CASSSLLLLQDSYNEQFF

v_gene: TRBV6-6
j_gene: TRBJ2-2
CDR3aa: CASSPDSTTNTGELFF

v_gene: TRBV30
j_gene: TRBJ1-4
CDR3aa: CAGKGGRANEKLFF

v_gene: TRBV11-3
j_gene: TRBJ2-1
CDR3aa: CASSSNTGVNEQFF

v_gene: TRBV6-1
j_gene: TRBJ2-3
CDR3aa: CASSGRGTSTDTQYF

v_gene: TRBV6-5
j_gene: TRBJ2-1
CDR3aa: CASSFFGTGSNEQFF

v_gene: TRBV5-1
j_gene: TRBJ2-1
CDR3aa: CASSSGQGKYEQFF

v_gene: TRBV30
j_gene: TRBJ2-5
CDR3aa: CAWSGVQVGGETQYF

v_gene: TRBV5-1
j_gene: TRBJ1-3
CDR3aa: CASSLAGGNTIYF

v_gene: TRBV27
j_gene: TRBJ1-2
CDR3aa: CASTPAGGNYGYTF

v_gene: TRBV30
j_gene: TRBJ1-6
CDR3aa: CAWSVRQLEPLHF